This T cell receptor beta chain stems from a study of blood T cell repertoires in COVID-19. CDR1 is SGHTA, CDR2 FQGTGA, per germline. The CDR3 length is 14 residues. Trimming took 6 bases from V and 3 from J, leaving 11 bases between them. TCRdb's table, derived via immunoSEQ multiplex PCR, lists solely in-frame clones and lacks some. The sample contains about 170,000 clones, around four fifths of which appear only once. The chain links TRBV7-3 to TRBJ2-2, with D possibly being TRBD2 (5 bases). The sequenced sample consisted of peripheral blood. The TCR originated in a woman aged 70-85 years who had recovered from COVID-19. The CDR3 DNA sequence: TGTGCCAGCAGGCTAGCTCGAGACACCGGGGAGCTGTTTTTT. Residues: CASRLARDTGELFF.